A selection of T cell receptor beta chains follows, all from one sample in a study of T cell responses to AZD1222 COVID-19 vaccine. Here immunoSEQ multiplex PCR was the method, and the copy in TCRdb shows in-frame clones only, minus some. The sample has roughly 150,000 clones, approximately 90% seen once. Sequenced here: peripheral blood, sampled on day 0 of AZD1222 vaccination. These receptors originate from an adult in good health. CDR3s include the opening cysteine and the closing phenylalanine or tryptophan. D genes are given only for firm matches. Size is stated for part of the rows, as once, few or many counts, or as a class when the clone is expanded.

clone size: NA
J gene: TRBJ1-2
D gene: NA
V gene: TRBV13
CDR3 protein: CASSSRSTNYGYTF
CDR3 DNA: TGTGCCAGCAGCTCGCGGTCCACTAACTATGGCTACACCTTC

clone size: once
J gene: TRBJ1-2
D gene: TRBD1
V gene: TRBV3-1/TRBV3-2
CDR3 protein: CASSHQPGQGRYGYTF
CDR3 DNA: TGTGCCAGCAGCCATCAACCGGGACAGGGCCGCTATGGCTACACCTTC

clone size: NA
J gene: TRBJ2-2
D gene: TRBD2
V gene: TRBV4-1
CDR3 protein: CASSPSGLANTGELFF
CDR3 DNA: TGCGCCAGCAGCCCTAGCGGGTTAGCGAACACCGGGGAGCTGTTTTTT

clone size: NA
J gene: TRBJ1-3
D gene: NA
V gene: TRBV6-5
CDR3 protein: CASSLTSGVGNTIYF
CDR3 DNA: TGTGCCAGCAGCCTCACATCAGGAGTTGGAAACACCATATATTTT

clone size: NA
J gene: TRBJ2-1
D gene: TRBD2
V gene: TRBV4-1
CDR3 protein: CASSHWTSATYNEQFF
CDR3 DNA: TGCGCCAGCAGCCATTGGACTAGCGCCACCTACAATGAGCAGTTCTTC

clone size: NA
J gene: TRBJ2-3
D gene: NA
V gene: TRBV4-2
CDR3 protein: CASSQYTDTQYF
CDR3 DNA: TGTGCCAGCAGCCAATACACAGATACGCAGTATTTT

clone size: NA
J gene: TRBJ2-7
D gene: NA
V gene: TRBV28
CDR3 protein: CASSLGGAKSYEQYF
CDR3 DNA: TGTGCCAGCAGTTTAGGCGGGGCAAAATCCTACGAGCAGTACTTC

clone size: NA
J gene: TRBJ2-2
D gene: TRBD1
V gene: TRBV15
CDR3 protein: CATSRAGQGTGELFF
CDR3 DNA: TGTGCCACCAGCCGAGCCGGACAGGGGACCGGGGAGCTGTTTTTT

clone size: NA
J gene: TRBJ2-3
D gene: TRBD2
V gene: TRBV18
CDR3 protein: CASSPGGASTDTQYF
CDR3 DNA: TGTGCCAGCTCCCCCGGGGGGGCTAGCACAGATACGCAGTATTTT

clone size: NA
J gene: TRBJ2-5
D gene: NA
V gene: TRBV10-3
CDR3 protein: CATNGEGETQYF
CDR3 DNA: TGTGCCACCAACGGCGAGGGAGAGACCCAGTACTTC

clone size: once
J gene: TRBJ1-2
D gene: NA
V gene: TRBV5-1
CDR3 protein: CASSDYRAGYTF
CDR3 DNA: TGCGCCAGCAGCGATTACAGGGCTGGCTACACCTTC

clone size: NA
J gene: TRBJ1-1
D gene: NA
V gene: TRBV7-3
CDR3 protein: CASSLLGNTEAFF
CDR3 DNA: TGTGCCAGCAGCTTACTGGGGAACACTGAAGCTTTCTTT